Here is one T cell receptor beta chain with its context. The sample belongs to a study of blood T cell repertoires in COVID-19. The authors' processing: Estimated nucleated cell counts came from reference gene primer amplification. The protocol was immunoSEQ multiplex PCR, while the TCRdb copy is restricted to in-frame clones and leaves out a portion. That table is the source of V, J and clone size, and D and trimming were worked out from the DNA. The data show about 320,000 clones, with around nine tenths seen just once and around 10% held by the top ten. Per the germline V gene, CDR1 is SGHVS and CDR2 is FQNEAQ. This CDR3 is built from 18 residues. The V segment lost 5 bases and the J segment 2 bases; nucleotides outside the gene matches: 12.

This chain links TRBV7-8 with TRBJ2-5, with TRBD2 matching over 12 bases. The sample taken for sequencing was peripheral blood. The origin of this receptor is a woman under 40 with COVID-19, enrolled during active disease. The CDR3 here is CASSPRLAGAPSQETQYF. The CDR3 DNA sequence: TGTGCCAGCAGCCCTAGACTAGCGGGGGCGCCCTCACAAGAGACCCAGTACTTC.